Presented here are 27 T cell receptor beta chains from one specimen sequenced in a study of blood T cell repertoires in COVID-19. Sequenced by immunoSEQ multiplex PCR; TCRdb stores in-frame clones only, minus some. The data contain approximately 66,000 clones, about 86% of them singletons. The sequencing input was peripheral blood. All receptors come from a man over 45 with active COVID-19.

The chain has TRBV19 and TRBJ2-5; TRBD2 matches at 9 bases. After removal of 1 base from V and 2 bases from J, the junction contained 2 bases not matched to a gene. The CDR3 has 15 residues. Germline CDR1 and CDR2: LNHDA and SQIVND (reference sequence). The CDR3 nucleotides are TGTGCCAGTAGTATAGGGCTAGCGGGGCAAGAGACCCAGTACTTC. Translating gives CASSIGLAGQETQYF. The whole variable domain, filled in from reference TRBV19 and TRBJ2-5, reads DGGITQSPKYLFRKEGQNVTLSCEQNLNHDAMYWYRQDPGQGLRLIYYSQIVNDFQKGDIAEGYSVSREKKESFPLTVTSAQKNPTAFYLCASSIGLAGQETQYFGPGTRLLVL.

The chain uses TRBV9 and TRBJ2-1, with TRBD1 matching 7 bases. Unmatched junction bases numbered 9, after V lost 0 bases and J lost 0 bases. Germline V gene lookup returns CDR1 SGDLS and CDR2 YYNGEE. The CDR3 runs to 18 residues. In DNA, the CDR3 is TGTGCCAGCAGCGTAGATTGGCGACAGGGAAGCTCCTACAATGAGCAGTTCTTC. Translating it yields CASSVDWRQGSSYNEQFF.

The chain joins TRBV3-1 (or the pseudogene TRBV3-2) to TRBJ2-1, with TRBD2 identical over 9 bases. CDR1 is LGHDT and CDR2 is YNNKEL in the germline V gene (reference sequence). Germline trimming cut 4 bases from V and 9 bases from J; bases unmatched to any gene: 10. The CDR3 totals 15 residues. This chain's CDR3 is CASSRTGGGATEQFF. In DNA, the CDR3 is TGTGCCAGCAGCCGGACGGGCGGGGGGGCCACTGAGCAGTTCTTC.

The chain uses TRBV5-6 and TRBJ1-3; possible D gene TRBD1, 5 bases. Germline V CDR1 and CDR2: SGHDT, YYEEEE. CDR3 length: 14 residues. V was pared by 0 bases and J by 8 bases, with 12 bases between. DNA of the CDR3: TGTGCCAGCAGCTTGGGCCAGGGTGTAGACACCATATATTTT. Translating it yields CASSLGQGVDTIYF.

Here the CDR3 DNA reads TGTGCCAGCAGCTTGTCGGACAGGGGAGGTTCACCCCTCCACTTT. This encodes CASSLSDRGGSPLHF. The chain links TRBV11-2 to TRBJ1-6; 9 nucleotides align to TRBD1. The CDR3 consists of 15 residues. Germline CDR1 and CDR2: SGHAT and FQNNGV. V trimming: 3 bases; J trimming: 9 bases; junction bases outside the gene matches: 6. Looking up the rest from reference TRBV11-2 and TRBJ1-6 gives the full variable domain: EAGVAQSPRYKIIEKRQSVAFWCNPISGHATLYWYQQILGQGPKLLIQFQNNGVVDDSQLPKDRFSAERLKGVDSTLKIQPAKLEDSAVYLCASSLSDRGGSPLHFGNGTRLTVT.

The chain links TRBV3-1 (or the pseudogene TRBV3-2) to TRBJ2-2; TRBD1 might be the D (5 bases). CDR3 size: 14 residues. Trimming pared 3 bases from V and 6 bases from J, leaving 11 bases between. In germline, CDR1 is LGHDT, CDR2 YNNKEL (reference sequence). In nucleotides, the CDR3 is TGTGCCAGCAGCCAGGGAAGGGGATCCGGGGAGCTGTTTTTT. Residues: CASSQGRGSGELFF.

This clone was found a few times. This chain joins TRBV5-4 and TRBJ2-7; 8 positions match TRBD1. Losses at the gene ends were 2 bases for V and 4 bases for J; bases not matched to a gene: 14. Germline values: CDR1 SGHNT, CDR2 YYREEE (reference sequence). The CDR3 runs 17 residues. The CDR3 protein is CASSFAFGGQASYEQYF. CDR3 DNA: TGTGCCAGCAGCTTCGCGTTTGGGGGACAGGCTAGTTACGAGCAGTACTTC.

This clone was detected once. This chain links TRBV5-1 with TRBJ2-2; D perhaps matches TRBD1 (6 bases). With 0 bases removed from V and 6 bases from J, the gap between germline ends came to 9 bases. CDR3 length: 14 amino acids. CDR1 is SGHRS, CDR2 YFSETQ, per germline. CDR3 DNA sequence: TGCGCCAGCAGCTTGGAGTGGGGGCCCGGGGAGCTGTTTTTT. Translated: CASSLEWGPGELFF. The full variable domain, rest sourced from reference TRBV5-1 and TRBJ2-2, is KAGVTQTPRYLIKTRGQQVTLSCSPISGHRSVSWYQQTPGQGLQFLFEYFSETQRNKGNFPGRFSGRQFSNSRSEMNVSTLELGDSALYLCASSLEWGPGELFFGEGSRLTVL.

In DNA form, the CDR3 reads TGTGCCAGCTCACGCGTCGGCACAGATACGCAGTATTTT. Translated: CASSRVGTDTQYF. The gene calls are TRBV18 and TRBJ2-3; D is unclear. The V gene's germline CDR1 is KGHSH and CDR2 LQKENI. CDR3 length: 13 residues. Trimming removed 4 bases from V and 1 base from J, with 6 bases in between.

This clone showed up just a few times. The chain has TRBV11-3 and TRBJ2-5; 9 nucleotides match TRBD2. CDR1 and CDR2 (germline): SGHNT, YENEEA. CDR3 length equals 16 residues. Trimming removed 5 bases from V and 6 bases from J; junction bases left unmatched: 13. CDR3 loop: CASSPRGAGGQKTQYF. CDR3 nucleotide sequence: TGTGCCAGCAGCCCGAGGGGGGCGGGAGGGCAGAAGACCCAGTACTTC.

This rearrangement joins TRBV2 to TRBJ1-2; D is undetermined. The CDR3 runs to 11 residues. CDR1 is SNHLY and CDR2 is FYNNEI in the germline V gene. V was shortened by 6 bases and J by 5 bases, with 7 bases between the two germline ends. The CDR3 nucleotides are TGTGCCAGCAGAGTTAGTTATGGCTACACCTTC. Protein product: CASRVSYGYTF.

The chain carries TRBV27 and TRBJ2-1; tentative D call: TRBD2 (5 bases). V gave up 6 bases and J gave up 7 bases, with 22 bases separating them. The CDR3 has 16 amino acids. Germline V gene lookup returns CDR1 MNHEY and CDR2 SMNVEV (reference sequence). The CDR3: CASSLHRGLRGNEQFF. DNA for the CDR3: TGTGCCAGCAGCCTTCACAGAGGGCTAAGAGGTAATGAGCAGTTCTTC.

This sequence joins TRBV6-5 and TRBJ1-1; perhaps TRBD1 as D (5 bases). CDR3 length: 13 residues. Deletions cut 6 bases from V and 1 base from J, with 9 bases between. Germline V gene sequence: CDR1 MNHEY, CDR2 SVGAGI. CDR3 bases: TGTGCCAGCAGCCAGGGAGGGAACACTGAAGCTTTCTTT. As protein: CASSQGGNTEAFF.

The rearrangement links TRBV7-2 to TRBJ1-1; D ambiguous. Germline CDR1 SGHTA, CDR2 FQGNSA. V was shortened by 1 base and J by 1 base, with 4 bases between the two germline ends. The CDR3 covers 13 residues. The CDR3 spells CASSLGRNTEAFF. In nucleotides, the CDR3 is TGTGCCAGCAGCTTAGGCAGGAACACTGAAGCTTTCTTT.

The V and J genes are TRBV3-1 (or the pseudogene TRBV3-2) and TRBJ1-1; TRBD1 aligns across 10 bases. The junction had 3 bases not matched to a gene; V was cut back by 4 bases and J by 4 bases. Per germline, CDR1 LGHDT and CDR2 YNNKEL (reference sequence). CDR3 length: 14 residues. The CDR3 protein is CASSLGQGFTEAFF. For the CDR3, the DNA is TGTGCCAGCAGCCTGGGACAGGGGTTCACTGAAGCTTTCTTT.

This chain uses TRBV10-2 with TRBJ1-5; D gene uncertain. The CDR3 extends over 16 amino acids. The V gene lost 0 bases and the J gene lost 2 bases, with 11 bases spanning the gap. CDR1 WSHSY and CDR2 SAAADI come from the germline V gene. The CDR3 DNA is TGCGCCAGCAGTGAGTCTAGTGTGCTGGGCAATCAGCCCCAGCATTTT. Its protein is CASSESSVLGNQPQHF.

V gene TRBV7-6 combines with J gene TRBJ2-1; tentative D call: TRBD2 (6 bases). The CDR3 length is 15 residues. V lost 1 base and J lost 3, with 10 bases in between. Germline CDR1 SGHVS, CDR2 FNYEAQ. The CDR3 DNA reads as TGTGCCAGCAGCTTAGATATGCGGGACTACAATGAGCAGTTCTTC. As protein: CASSLDMRDYNEQFF.

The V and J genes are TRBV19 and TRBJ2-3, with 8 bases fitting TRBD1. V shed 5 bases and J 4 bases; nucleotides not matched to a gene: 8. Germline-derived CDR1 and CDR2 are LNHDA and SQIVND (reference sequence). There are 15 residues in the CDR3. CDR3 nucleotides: TGTGCCAGTAGTGCCGACAGGGGAGGTCCAGATACGCAGTATTTT. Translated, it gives CASSADRGGPDTQYF.

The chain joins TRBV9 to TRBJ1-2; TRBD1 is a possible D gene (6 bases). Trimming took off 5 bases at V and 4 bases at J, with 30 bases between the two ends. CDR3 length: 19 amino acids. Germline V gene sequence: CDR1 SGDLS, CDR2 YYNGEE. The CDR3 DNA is TGTGCCAGCAGGCCAGGCCGGGGGGGCGCTGGGATGTGGGGCTATGGCTACACCTTC. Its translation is CASRPGRGGAGMWGYGYTF.

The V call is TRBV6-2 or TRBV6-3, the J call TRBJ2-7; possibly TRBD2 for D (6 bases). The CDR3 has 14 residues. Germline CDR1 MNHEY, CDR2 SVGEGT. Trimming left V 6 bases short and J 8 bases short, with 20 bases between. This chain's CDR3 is CASSSGTDVQQQYF. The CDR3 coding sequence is TGTGCCAGCAGCTCCGGGACTGATGTCCAACAGCAGTACTTC.

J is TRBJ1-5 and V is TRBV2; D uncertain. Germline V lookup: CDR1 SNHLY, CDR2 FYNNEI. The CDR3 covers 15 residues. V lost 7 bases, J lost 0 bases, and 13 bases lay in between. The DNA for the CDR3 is TGTGCCAGCAACAAGGAGAGCTATAGCAATCAGCCCCAGCATTTT. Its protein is CASNKESYSNQPQHF.

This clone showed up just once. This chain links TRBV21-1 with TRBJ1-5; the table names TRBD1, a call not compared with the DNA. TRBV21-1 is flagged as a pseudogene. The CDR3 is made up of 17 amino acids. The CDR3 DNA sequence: TGTGCCAGCAACCCAACTACCGGACAGGGGCGAGAACAGCCCCAGCATTTT. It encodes CASNPTTGQGREQPQHF.

CDR3 nucleotides: TGTGCCAGTACCCCAACAGGGGGCATATACGAGCAGTACTTC. It codes for CASTPTGGIYEQYF. The chain carries TRBV19 and TRBJ2-7; 9 bases align to TRBD1. Per the germline V gene, CDR1 is LNHDA and CDR2 is SQIVND (reference sequence). The junction had 8 bases not matched to a gene; V was cut back by 7 bases and J by 4 bases. The CDR3 loop spans 14 amino acids.

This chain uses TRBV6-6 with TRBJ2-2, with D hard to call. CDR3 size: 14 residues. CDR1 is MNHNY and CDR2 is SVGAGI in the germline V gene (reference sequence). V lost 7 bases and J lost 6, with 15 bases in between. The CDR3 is CASNEDRLSGELFF. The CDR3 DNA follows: TGTGCCAGCAATGAGGATAGGTTGTCCGGGGAGCTGTTTTTT.

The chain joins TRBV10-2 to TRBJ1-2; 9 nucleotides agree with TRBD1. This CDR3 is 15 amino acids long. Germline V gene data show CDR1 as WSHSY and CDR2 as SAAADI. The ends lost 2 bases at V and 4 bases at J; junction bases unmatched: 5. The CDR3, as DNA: TGCGCCAGCAGTGAGGGGACAGGGATCCTCTATGGCTACACCTTC. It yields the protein CASSEGTGILYGYTF.

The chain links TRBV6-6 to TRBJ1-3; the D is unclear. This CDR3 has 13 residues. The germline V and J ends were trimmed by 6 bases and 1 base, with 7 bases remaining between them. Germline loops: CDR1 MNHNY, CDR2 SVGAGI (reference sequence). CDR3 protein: CASRLTSGNTIYF. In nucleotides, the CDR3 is TGTGCCAGCAGACTGACTTCTGGAAACACCATATATTTT.

CDR3 protein: CASSIDAGVYGYTF. Written as DNA, the CDR3 is TGTGCCAGTAGTATAGATGCCGGAGTCTATGGCTACACCTTC. The chain recombines TRBV19 with TRBJ1-2, with no clear D. V lost 0 bases and J lost 4, with 9 bases in between. The CDR3 extends over 14 amino acids. Germline CDR1 reads LNHDA; CDR2 reads SQIVND (reference sequence).